A selection of T cell receptor beta chains follows, all from one sample in a study of blood T cell repertoires in COVID-19. Generated by immunoSEQ multiplex PCR, the TCRdb table keeps only in-frame clones and is missing some. Among about 520,000 clones listed, around 85% were seen once. The sample taken for sequencing was peripheral blood. These TCRs come from a human donor in a cohort sampled during active COVID-19. Each CDR3 is given with its conserved first and last residue. The order of the fields is D gene, V gene, J gene, clone size, CDR3 protein, CDR3 DNA. A D gene is named only where the DNA matches it firmly. A row's size may be missing; if present it is once, few, many or a size class.

>NA|TRBV11-3|TRBJ1-1|once
CASSWGVNTEAFF
TGTGCCAGCAGTTGGGGGGTCAACACTGAAGCTTTCTTT
>NA|TRBV27|TRBJ1-1|NA
CASRPTGNTEAFF
TGTGCCAGCAGGCCAACTGGGAACACTGAAGCTTTCTTT
>TRBD2|TRBV7-6|TRBJ2-5|once
CASSLAGGAPQETQYF
TGTGCCAGCAGCCTAGCGGGAGGGGCCCCCCAAGAGACCCAGTACTTC
>NA|TRBV5-5|TRBJ2-7|NA
CASSPRTETYEQYF
TGTGCCAGCAGCCCTCGGACAGAGACCTACGAGCAGTACTTC
>NA|TRBV30|TRBJ1-1|NA
CAWSLGRSTEAFF
TGTGCCTGGAGTTTGGGGAGGAGCACTGAAGCTTTCTTT
>TRBD2|TRBV6-1|TRBJ2-7|once
CASSLLGLDNEQYF
TGTGCCAGCAGTTTGTTGGGACTAGACAACGAGCAGTACTTC
>NA|TRBV7-3|TRBJ2-3|NA
CASSLTGQSTDTQYF
TGTGCCAGCAGCTTAACGGGCCAAAGCACAGATACGCAGTATTTT
>TRBD1|TRBV5-1|TRBJ1-1|once
CASSWDRTGGSEAFF
TGCGCCAGCAGCTGGGACCGGACAGGGGGATCTGAAGCTTTCTTT
>TRBD1|TRBV5-5|TRBJ1-1|NA
CASRPTGGTEAFF
TGTGCCAGCAGACCGACAGGGGGCACTGAAGCTTTCTTT
>NA|TRBV28|TRBJ1-4|NA
CASQETAYEKLFF
TGTGCCAGCCAGGAGACAGCTTATGAAAAACTGTTTTTT
>TRBD1|TRBV19|TRBJ2-5|NA
CASSIRTGRETQYF
TGTGCCAGTAGTATCAGGACAGGGCGCGAGACCCAGTACTTC
>NA|TRBV7-3|TRBJ1-1|NA
CASSSQPGTSNTEAFF
TGTGCCAGCAGCTCCCAACCCGGGACTTCCAACACTGAAGCTTTCTTT
>NA|TRBV28|TRBJ1-2|few
CASSLGQPLPNYGYTF
TGTGCCAGCAGTCTTGGACAGCCACTCCCTAACTATGGCTACACCTTC
>NA|TRBV7-3|TRBJ2-3|NA
CASSPTRTDTQYF
TGTGCCAGCAGCCCGACGAGGACAGATACGCAGTATTTT
>NA|TRBV20-1|TRBJ1-1|NA
CSTGKTEAFF
TGCAGTACAGGGAAGACTGAAGCTTTCTTT
>TRBD1|TRBV27|TRBJ1-6|NA
CASKKDRGYSPLHF
TGTGCCAGCAAGAAGGACAGGGGTTATTCACCCCTCCACTTT
>NA|TRBV28|TRBJ1-1|NA
CASDRLLAGTEAFF
TGTGCCAGCGATCGCCTTCTTGCGGGCACTGAAGCTTTCTTT
>NA|TRBV19|TRBJ1-1|NA
CASSRGGVSTEAFF
TGTGCCAGTAGTAGGGGGGGCGTTTCAACTGAAGCTTTCTTT
>NA|TRBV24-1|TRBJ2-3|NA
CATSDSPGTDTQYF
TGTGCCACCAGTGATTCCCCAGGCACAGATACGCAGTATTTT
>TRBD1|TRBV30|TRBJ2-5|once
CAWSPRTGSQETQYF
TGTGCCTGGAGCCCTCGGACAGGATCGCAAGAGACCCAGTACTTC
>TRBD1|TRBV7-2|TRBJ1-2|NA
CASSLSPTGGWDYGYTF
TGTGCCAGCAGCTTAAGCCCTACAGGGGGTTGGGACTATGGCTACACCTTC
>TRBD2|TRBV4-1|TRBJ2-1|NA
CASSQRSAGLADSLSYNEQFF
TGCGCCAGCAGCCAAAGATCGGCGGGACTAGCGGACTCACTCTCCTACAATGAGCAGTTCTTC
>TRBD1|TRBV6-5|TRBJ1-2|NA
CATPQGDRYGYTF
TGTGCCACCCCGCAGGGGGACAGATATGGCTACACCTTC
>NA|TRBV2|TRBJ1-1|NA
CAHYWNPGGIRTEAFF
TGTGCCCATTACTGGAACCCCGGGGGGATTAGAACTGAAGCTTTCTTT
>NA|TRBV4-2|TRBJ2-2|few
CASSQEPTRDTGELFF
TGTGCCAGCAGCCAAGAACCCACTAGAGACACCGGGGAGCTGTTTTTT
>NA|TRBV7-9|TRBJ1-5|NA
CASSLGDQPQHF
TGTGCCAGCAGCCTCGGGGATCAGCCCCAGCATTTT
>TRBD1|TRBV24-1|TRBJ1-3|NA
CATSAISMGQGLSPSGNTIYF
TGTGCCACCAGTGCCATATCTATGGGACAGGGTCTTTCGCCTTCTGGAAACACCATATATTTT
>TRBD1|TRBV5-1|TRBJ1-1|NA
CASSLTGGDHTEAFF
TGCGCCAGCAGCTTGACAGGGGGGGATCACACTGAAGCTTTCTTT
>NA|TRBV30|TRBJ1-1|once
CAWSVGSSTPMNTEAFF
TGTGCCTGGAGCGTCGGGTCCTCAACTCCTATGAACACTGAAGCTTTCTTT
>NA|TRBV19|TRBJ2-1|NA
CASGQMGPYNEQFF
TGTGCCAGTGGGCAAATGGGCCCCTACAATGAGCAGTTCTTC
>NA|TRBV19|TRBJ2-7|NA
CASSMASDHYEQYF
TGTGCCAGTAGTATGGCTAGCGACCACTACGAGCAGTACTTC
>TRBD2|TRBV5-1|TRBJ2-3|NA
CASSLFTSGRTDTQYF
TGCGCCAGCAGCTTGTTTACTAGCGGGAGGACAGATACGCAGTATTTT
>NA|TRBV9|TRBJ2-7|NA
CASTPRENSFYEQYF
TGTGCCAGCACCCCAAGGGAGAACAGCTTCTACGAGCAGTACTTC
>TRBD1|TRBV9|TRBJ2-7|NA
CASSVGGQGWVYEQYF
TGTGCCAGCAGCGTAGGGGGACAGGGGTGGGTCTACGAGCAGTACTTC
>NA|TRBV28|TRBJ1-4|NA
CASSSPQGGEKLFF
TGTGCCAGCAGTTCCCCCCAGGGAGGGGAAAAACTGTTTTTT
>NA|TRBV21-1|TRBJ2-7|NA
CASSKEEFYSGRDFDEQYF
TGTGCCAGCAGCAAAGAGGAATTTTATAGCGGGAGGGACTTTGACGAGCAGTACTTC
>TRBD1|TRBV30|TRBJ2-7|NA
CAWSGTGATYEQYF
TGTGCCTGGAGTGGGACAGGAGCAACTTACGAGCAGTACTTC
>TRBD2|TRBV10-3|TRBJ2-1|NA
CAISIAGVRYNEQFF
TGTGCCATCAGTATAGCGGGAGTGCGCTACAATGAGCAGTTCTTC
>NA|TRBV9|TRBJ1-6|NA
CASSNGPYNSPLHF
TGTGCCAGCAGTAATGGGCCGTATAATTCACCCCTCCACTTT
>NA|TRBV11-3|TRBJ2-1|NA
CASSLEAAGYNEQFF
TGTGCCAGCAGCTTAGAGGCCGCGGGTTACAATGAGCAGTTCTTC
>NA|TRBV10-3|TRBJ2-5|NA
CAISTDSLETQYF
TGTGCCATCAGTACCGACAGTCTGGAGACCCAGTACTTC
>NA|TRBV3-1/TRBV3-2|TRBJ2-3|NA
CASSQGSTTDTQYF
TGTGCCAGCAGCCAAGGTAGTACCACAGATACGCAGTATTTT
>TRBD1|TRBV9|TRBJ2-7|few
CASKAGTGNRQYF
TGTGCCAGCAAGGCCGGGACAGGGAATCGGCAGTACTTC
>NA|TRBV27|TRBJ1-6|NA
CASSLYSGDLLHF
TGTGCCAGCAGTTTATATTCGGGAGATCTCCTCCACTTT
>NA|TRBV30|TRBJ2-7|NA
CAWREGVFPYEQYF
TGTGCCTGGAGGGAAGGGGTGTTTCCCTACGAGCAGTACTTC
>NA|TRBV10-3|TRBJ2-2|NA
CATSQYANTGELFF
TGTGCCACGTCCCAGTACGCGAACACCGGGGAGCTGTTTTTT